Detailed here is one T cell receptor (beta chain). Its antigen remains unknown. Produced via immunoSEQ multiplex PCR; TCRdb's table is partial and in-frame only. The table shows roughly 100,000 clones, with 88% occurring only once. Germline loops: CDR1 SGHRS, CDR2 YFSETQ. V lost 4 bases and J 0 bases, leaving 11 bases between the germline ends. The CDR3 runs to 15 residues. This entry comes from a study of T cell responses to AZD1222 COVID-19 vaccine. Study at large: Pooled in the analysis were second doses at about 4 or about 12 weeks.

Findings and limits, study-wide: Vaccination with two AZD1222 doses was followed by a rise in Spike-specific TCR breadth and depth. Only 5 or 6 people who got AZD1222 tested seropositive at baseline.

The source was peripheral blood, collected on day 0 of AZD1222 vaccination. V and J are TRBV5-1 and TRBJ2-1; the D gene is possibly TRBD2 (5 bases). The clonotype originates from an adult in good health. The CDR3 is CASSPADRSYNEQFF. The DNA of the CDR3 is TGCGCCAGCAGCCCAGCGGACCGCTCCTACAATGAGCAGTTCTTC.